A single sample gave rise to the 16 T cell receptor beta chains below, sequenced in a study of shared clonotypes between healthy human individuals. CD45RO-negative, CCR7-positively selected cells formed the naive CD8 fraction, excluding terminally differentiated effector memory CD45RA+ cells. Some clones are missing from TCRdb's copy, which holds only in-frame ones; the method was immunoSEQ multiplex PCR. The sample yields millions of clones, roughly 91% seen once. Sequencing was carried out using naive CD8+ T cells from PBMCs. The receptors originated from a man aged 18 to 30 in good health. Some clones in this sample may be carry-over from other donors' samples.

CDR3 bases: TGTGCCAGCAGTGAAGCGGGGCCTAGCGGTGTTTTGGAGACCCAGTACTTC. The encoded protein is CASSEAGPSGVLETQYF. The rearrangement links TRBV2 to TRBJ2-5; 7 nucleotides match TRBD2. Trimming took 0 bases from V and 5 from J; bases not matched to a gene: 12. Per the germline V gene, CDR1 is SNHLY and CDR2 is FYNNEI. The CDR3 runs 17 residues.

CDR3 coding DNA: TGTGCCAGCAGTCTTCTTCTAGCGGGAGTCGGAGATACGCAGTATTTT. Protein sequence: CASSLLLAGVGDTQYF. The rearrangement uses TRBV27 and TRBJ2-3; TRBD2 aligns across 10 bases. Germline V CDR1 and CDR2: MNHEY, SMNVEV (reference sequence). The V and J ends lost 5 bases and 5 bases, in that order; junction bases with no gene match: 10. This CDR3 is built from 16 residues.

In nucleotides, the CDR3 is TGTGCCAGCAGTCCAGGGTTGAAAGAGACCCAGTACTTC. This gives the protein CASSPGLKETQYF. The rearrangement joins TRBV27 to TRBJ2-5, with D perhaps matching TRBD1 (5 bases). Germline CDR1 and CDR2: MNHEY and SMNVEV (reference sequence). The ends were cut back, 5 bases at V and 3 bases at J, with 10 bases in the middle. This CDR3 region has 13 residues.

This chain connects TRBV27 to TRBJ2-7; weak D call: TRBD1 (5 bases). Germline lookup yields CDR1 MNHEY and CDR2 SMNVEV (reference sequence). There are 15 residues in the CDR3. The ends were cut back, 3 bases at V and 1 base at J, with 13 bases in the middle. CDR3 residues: CASSLGRAESYEQYF. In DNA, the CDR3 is TGTGCCAGCAGTTTGGGCAGGGCGGAATCCTACGAGCAGTACTTC.

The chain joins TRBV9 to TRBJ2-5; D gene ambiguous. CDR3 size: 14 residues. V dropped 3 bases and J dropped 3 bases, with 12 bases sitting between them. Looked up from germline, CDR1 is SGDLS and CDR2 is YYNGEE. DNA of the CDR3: TGTGCCAGCAGCGGCCGTCGAGGCAAAGAGACCCAGTACTTC. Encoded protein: CASSGRRGKETQYF.

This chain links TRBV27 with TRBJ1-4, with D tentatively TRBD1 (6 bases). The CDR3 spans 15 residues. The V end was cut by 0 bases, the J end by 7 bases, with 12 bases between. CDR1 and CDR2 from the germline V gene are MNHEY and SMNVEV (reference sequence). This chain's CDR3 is CASSLSMGAAEKLFF. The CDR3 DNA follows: TGTGCCAGCAGTTTATCGATGGGGGCTGCTGAAAAACTGTTTTTT.

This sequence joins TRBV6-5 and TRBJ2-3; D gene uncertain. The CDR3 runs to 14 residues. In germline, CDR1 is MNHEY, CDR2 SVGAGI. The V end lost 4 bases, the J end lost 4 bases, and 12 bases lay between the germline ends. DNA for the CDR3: TGTGCCAGCAGTTTCTCGGAAGGTGCAGATACGCAGTATTTT. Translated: CASSFSEGADTQYF.

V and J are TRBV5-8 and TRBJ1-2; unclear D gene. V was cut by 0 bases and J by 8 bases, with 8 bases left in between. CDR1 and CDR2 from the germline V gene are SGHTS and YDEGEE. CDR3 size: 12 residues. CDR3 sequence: CASSLAAVGYTF. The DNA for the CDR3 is TGTGCCAGCAGCTTGGCGGCAGTCGGCTACACCTTC.

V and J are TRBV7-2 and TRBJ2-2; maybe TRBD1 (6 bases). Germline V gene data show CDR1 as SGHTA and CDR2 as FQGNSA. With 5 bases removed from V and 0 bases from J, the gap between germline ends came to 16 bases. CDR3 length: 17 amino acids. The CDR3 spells CASSGRDTGANTGELFF. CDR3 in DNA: TGTGCCAGCAGCGGACGGGACACCGGGGCGAACACCGGGGAGCTGTTTTTT.

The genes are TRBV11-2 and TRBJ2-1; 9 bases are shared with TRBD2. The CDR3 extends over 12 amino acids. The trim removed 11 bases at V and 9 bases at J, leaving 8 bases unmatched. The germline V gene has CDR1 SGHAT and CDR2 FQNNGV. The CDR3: CAEREVRGEQFF. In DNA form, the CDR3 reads TGTGCCGAGCGGGAGGTTCGTGGTGAGCAGTTCTTC.

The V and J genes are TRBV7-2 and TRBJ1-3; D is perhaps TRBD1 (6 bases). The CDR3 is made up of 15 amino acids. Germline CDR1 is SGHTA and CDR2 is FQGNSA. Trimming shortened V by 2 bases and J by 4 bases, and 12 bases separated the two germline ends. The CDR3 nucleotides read TGTGCCAGCAGCTTATCCCAGGGGTCCGGAAACACCATATATTTT. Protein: CASSLSQGSGNTIYF. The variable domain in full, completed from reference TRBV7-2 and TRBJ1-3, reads GAGVSQSPSNKVTEKGKDVELRCDPISGHTALYWYRQSLGQGLEFLIYFQGNSAPDKSGLPSDRFSAERTGGSVSTLTIQRTQQEDSAVYLCASSLSQGSGNTIYFGEGSWLTVV.

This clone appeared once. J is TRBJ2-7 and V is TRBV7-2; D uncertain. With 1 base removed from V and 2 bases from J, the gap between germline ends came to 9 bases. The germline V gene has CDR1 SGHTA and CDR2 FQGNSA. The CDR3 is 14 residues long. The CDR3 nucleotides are TGTGCCAGCAGCTTAGGCGTCAGAGCCTACGAGCAGTACTTC. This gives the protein CASSLGVRAYEQYF. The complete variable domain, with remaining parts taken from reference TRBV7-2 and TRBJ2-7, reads GAGVSQSPSNKVTEKGKDVELRCDPISGHTALYWYRQSLGQGLEFLIYFQGNSAPDKSGLPSDRFSAERTGGSVSTLTIQRTQQEDSAVYLCASSLGVRAYEQYFGPGTRLTVT.

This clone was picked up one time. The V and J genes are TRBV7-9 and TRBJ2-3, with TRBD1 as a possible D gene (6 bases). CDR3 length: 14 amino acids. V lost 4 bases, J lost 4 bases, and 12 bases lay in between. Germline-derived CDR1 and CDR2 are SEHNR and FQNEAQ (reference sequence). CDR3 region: CASSWGRGPDTQYF. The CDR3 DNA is TGTGCCAGCAGCTGGGGCAGGGGCCCAGATACGCAGTATTTT.

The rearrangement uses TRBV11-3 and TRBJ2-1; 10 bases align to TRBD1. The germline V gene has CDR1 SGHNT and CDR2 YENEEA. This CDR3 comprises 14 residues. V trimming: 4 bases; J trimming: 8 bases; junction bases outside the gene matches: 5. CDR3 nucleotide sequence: TGTGCCAGCAGCTACTGGGGACAGGGGCATGAGCAGTTCTTC. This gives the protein CASSYWGQGHEQFF.

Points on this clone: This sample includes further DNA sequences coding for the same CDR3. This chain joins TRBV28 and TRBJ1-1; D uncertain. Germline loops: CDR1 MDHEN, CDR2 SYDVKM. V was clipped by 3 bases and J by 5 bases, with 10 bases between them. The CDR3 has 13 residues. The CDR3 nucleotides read TGTGCCAGCAGTTTTGAAGAGGGTACTGAAGCTTTCTTT. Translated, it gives CASSFEEGTEAFF. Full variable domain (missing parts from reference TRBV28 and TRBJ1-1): DVKVTQSSRYLVKRTGEKVFLECVQDMDHENMFWYRQDPGLGLRLIYFSYDVKMKEKGDIPEGYSVSREKKERFSLILESASTNQTSMYLCASSFEEGTEAFFGQGTRLTVV.

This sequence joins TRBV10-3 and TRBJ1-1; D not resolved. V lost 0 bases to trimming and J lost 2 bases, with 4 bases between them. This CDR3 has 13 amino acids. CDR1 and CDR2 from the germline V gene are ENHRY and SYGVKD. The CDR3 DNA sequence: TGTGCCATCAGTGAGTCGTTTAACACTGAAGCTTTCTTT. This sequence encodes CAISESFNTEAFF.